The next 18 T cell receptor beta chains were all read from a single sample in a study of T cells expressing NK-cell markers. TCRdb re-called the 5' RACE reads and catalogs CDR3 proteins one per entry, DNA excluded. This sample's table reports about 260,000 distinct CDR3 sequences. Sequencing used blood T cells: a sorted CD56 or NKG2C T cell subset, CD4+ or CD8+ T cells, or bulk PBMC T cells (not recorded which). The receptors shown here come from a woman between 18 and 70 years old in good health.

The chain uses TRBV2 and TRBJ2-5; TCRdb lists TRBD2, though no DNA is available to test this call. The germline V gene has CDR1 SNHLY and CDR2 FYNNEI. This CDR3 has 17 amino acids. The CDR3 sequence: CASSGTSGRILKETQYF. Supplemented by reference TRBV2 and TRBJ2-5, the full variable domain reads EPEVTQTPSHQVTQMGQEVILRCVPISNHLYFYWYRQILGQKVEFLVSFYNNEISEKSEIFDDQFSVERPDGSNFTLKIRSTKLEDSAMYFCASSGTSGRILKETQYFGPGTRLLVL.

CDR3 protein: CSALKLAGGEDTQYF. The rearrangement joins TRBV20-1 to TRBJ2-3; TCRdb's D call of TRBD2 is untestable without DNA. This CDR3 has 15 residues. Germline-derived CDR1 and CDR2 are DFQATT and SNEGSKA (reference sequence).

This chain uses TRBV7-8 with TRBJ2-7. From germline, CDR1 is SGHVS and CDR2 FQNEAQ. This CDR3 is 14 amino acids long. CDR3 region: CASSREAGPYEQYF. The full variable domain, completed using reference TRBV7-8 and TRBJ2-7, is GAGVSQSPRYKVAKRGQDVALRCDPISGHVSLFWYQQALGQGPEFLTYFQNEAQLDKSGLPSDRFFAERPEGSVSTLKIQRTQQEDSAVYLCASSREAGPYEQYFGPGTRLTVT.

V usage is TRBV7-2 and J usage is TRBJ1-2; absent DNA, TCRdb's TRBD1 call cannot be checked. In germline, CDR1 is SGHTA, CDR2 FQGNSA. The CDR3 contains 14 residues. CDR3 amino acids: CASSLWGLQEGYTF.

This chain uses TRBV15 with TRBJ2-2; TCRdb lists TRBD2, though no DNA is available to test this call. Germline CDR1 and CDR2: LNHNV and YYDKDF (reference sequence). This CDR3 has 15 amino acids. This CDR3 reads CATSNMGAGSRELFF.

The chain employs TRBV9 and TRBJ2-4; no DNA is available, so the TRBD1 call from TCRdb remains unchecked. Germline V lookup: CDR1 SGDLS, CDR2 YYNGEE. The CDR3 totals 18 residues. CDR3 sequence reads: CASSEGGGQSLAKNIQYF. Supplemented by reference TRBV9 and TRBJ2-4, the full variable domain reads DSGVTQTPKHLITATGQRVTLRCSPRSGDLSVYWYQQSLDQGLQFLIQYYNGEERAKGNILERFSAQQFPDLHSELNLSSLELGDSALYFCASSEGGGQSLAKNIQYFGAGTRLSVL.

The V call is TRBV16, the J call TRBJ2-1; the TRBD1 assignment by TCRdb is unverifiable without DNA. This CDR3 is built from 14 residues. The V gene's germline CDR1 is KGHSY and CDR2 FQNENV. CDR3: CASSPLTDRGEQFF. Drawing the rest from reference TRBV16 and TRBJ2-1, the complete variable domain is GEEVAQTPKHLVRGEGQKAKLYCAPIKGHSYVFWYQQVLKNEFKFLISFQNENVFDETGMPKERFSAKCLPNSPCSLEIQATKLEDSAVYFCASSPLTDRGEQFFGPGTRLTVL.

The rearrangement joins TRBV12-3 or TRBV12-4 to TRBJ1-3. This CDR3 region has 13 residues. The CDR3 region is CAGSQFGGNTIYF.

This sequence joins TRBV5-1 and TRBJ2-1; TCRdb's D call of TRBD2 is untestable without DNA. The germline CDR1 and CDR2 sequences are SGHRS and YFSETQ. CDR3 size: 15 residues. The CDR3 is CASRLAGPSYNEQFF.

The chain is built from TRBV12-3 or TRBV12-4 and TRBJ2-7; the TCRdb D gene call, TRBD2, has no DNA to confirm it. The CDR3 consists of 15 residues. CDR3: CASSQRGLAGGEQYF.

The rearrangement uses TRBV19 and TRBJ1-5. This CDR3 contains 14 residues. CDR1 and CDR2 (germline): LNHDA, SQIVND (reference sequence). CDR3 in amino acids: CASTTQSSNQPQHF.

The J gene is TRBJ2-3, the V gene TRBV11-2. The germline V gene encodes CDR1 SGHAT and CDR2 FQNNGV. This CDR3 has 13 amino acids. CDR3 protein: CASGFGVGETQYF.

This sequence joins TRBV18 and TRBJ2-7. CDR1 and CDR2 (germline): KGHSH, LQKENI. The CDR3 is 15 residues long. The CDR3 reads CASSPRVGITYEQYF.

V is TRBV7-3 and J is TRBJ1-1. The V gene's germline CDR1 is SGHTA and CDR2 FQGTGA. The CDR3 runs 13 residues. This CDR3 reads CASSLTGSAEAFF.

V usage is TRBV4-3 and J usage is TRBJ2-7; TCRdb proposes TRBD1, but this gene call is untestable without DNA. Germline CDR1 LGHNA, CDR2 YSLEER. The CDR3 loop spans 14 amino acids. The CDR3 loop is CASSPPDRGYEQYF.

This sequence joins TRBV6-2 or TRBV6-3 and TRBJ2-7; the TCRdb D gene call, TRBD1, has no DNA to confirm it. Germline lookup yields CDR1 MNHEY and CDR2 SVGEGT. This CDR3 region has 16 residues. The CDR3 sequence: CASSLWDRKGAYEQYF.

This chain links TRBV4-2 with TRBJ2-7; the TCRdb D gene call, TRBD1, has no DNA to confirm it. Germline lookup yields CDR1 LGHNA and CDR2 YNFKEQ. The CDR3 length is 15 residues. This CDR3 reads CASSQEGRPGVEQYF.

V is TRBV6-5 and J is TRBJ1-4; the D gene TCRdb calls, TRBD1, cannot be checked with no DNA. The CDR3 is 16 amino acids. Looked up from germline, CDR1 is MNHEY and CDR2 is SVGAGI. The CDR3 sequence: CASSYNRQASNEKLFF.